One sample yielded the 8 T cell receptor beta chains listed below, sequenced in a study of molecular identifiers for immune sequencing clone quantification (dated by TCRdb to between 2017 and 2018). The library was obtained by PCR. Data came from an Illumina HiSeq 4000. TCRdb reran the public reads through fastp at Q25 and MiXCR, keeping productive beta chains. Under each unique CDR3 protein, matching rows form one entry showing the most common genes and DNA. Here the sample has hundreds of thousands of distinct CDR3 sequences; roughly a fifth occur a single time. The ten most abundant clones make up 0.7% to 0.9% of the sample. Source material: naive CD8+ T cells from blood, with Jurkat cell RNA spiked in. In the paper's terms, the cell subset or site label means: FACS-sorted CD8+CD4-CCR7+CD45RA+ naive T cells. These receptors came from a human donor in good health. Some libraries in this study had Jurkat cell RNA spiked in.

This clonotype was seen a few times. The DNA of the CDR3 is TGTGCCAGCAGTTTATCGGGGACAGGGGACACTGAAGCTTTCTTT. Residues: CASSLSGTGDTEAFF. The rearrangement joins TRBV27 to TRBJ1-1; 10 nucleotides line up with TRBD1. This CDR3 has 15 residues. The V and J ends lost 0 bases and 3 bases, in that order; junction bases with no gene match: 1. Germline V gives CDR1 MNHEY, CDR2 SMNVEV (reference sequence).

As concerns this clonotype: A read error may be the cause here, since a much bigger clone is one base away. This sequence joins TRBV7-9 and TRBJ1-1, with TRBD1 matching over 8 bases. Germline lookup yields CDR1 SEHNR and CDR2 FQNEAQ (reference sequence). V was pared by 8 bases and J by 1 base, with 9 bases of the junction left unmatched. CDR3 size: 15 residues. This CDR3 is CASGPLTGANTEAFF. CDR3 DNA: TGTGCCAGCGGCCCACTGACAGGGGCGAACACTGAAGCTTTCTTT.

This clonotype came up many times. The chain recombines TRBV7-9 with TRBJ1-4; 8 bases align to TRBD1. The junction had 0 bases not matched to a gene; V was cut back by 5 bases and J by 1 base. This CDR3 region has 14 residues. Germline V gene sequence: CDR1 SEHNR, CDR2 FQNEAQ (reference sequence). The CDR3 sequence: CASSGTGTNEKLFF. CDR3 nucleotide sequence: TGTGCCAGCAGCGGGACAGGAACTAATGAAAAACTGTTTTTT.

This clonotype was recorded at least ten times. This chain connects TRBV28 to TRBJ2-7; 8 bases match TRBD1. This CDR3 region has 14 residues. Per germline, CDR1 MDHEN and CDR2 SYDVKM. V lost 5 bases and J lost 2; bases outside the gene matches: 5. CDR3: CASSADRGAYEQYF. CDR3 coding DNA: TGTGCCAGCAGTGCTGACAGGGGCGCCTACGAGCAGTACTTC.

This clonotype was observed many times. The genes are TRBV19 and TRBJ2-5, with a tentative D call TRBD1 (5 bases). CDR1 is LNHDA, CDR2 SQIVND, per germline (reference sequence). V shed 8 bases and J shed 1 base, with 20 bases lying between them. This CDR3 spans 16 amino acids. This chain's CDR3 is CASALGAGNSQETQYF. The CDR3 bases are TGTGCCAGTGCCCTTGGTGCAGGGAATAGCCAAGAGACCCAGTACTTC.

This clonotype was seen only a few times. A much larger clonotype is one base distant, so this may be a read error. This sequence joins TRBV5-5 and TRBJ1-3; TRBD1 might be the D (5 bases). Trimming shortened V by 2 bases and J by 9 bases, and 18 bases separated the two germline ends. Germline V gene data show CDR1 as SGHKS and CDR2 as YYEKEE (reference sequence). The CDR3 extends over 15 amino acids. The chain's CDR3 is CASSFGTVMESTIYF. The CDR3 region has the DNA TGTGCCAGCAGCTTCGGGACCGTCATGGAGTCCACCATATATTTT.

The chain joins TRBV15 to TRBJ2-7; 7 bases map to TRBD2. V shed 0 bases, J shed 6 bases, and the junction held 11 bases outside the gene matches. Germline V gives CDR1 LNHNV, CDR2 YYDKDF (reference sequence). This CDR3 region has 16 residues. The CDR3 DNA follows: TGTGCCACCAGCAGAGATAGGCGGCGGAGGGAGGGCGAGCAGTACTTC. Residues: CATSRDRRRREGEQYF.

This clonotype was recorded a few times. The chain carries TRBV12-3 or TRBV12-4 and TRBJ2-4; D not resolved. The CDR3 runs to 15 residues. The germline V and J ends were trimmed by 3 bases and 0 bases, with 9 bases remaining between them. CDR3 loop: CASSFQLLAKNIQYF. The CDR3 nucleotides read TGTGCCAGCAGTTTCCAGCTCCTAGCCAAAAACATTCAGTACTTC.